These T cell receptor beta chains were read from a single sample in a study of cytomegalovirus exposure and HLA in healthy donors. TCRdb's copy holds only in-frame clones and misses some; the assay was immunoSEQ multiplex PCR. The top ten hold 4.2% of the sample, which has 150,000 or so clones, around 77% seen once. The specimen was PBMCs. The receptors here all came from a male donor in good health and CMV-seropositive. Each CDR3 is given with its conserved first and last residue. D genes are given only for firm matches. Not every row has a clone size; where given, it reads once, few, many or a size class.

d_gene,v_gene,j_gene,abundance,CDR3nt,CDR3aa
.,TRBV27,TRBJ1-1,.,TGTGCCAGCAGTCCACAGGGAATTCGAGCTGAAGCTTTCTTT,CASSPQGIRAEAFF
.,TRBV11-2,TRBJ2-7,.,TGTGCCAGCAGCTTAGGACCACAGCGGTCGGCCTACGAGCAGTACTTC,CASSLGPQRSAYEQYF
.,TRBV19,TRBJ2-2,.,TGTGCCAGTAGTATCCTACTCGCCGGGGAGCTGTTTTTT,CASSILLAGELFF
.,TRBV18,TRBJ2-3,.,TGTGCCAGCTCACCCGGATCTAGCGCAGATAGGATCTTCACAGATACGCAGTATTTT,CASSPGSSADRIFTDTQYF
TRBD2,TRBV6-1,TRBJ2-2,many,TGTGCCAGCACTTTAGCGGGGGGGGAGACCGGGGAGCTGTTTTTT,CASTLAGGETGELFF
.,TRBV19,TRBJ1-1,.,TGTGCCAGTAGTATAGGAGGGCTCGGCACTGAAGCTTTCTTT,CASSIGGLGTEAFF
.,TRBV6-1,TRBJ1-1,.,TGTGCCATCGTACTAATACCTGAAGCTTTCTTT,CAIVLIPEAFF
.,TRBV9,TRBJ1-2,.,TGTGCCAGCAGCGTAGGGGGGGGATTAAGCAATGGCTACACCTTC,CASSVGGGLSNGYTF
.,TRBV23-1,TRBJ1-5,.,TGCGCCAGCAGTCAATCTCGTATAACAGGGCCAGGGAGCAATCAGCCCCAGCATTTT,CASSQSRITGPGSNQPQHF
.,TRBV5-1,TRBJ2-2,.,TGCGCCAGCAGCCGGGTAGCGGCCCCCGGGGAGCTGTTTTTT,CASSRVAAPGELFF
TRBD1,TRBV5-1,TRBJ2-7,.,TGCGCCAGCAGCCCCACAGGGGTCTACGAGCAGTACTTC,CASSPTGVYEQYF
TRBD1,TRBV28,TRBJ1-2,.,TGTGCCAGCAGTGGGACAGGGGATAGATATGGCTACACCTTC,CASSGTGDRYGYTF
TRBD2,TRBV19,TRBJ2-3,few,TGTGCCAGTAATTCGGGACTAGTCGGGTATAATACGCAGTATTTT,CASNSGLVGYNTQYF
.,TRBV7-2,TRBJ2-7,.,TGTGCCAGCAGCCAACAGGGTATGGGCGAGCAGTACTTC,CASSQQGMGEQYF
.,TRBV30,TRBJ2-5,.,TGTGCCTGGAATAGGGGAGAGACCCAGTACTTC,CAWNRGETQYF
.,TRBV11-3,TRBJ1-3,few,TGTGCCAGCAGCACAGGGTCCGGAAACACCATATATTTT,CASSTGSGNTIYF
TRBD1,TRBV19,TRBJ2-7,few,TGTGCCAGTAGTGAACGACAGGGATCCTCGGGCGAGCAGTACTTC,CASSERQGSSGEQYF
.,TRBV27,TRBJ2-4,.,TGTGCCAGCTCCCCATCGGTGGGCCTAGCCAAAAACAGTCAGTACTTC,CASSPSVGLAKNSQYF
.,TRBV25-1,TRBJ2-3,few,TGTGCCAGCAGTGAAAGTTTTTTTTCCGGGATCACAGATACGCAGTATTTT,CASSESFFSGITDTQYF
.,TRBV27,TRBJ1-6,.,TGTGCCAGCAGTTTAACCCCGGGGGGATCAGATTCTTCACCCCTCCACTTT,CASSLTPGGSDSSPLHF
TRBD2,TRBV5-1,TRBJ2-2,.,TGCGCCAGCAGCTTACTAGCGGGGGTCAAGAACACCGGGGAGCTGTTTTTT,CASSLLAGVKNTGELFF
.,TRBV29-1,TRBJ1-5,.,TGCAGCGTTGGGTCAGGGTCTGGCAATCAGCCCCAGCATTTT,CSVGSGSGNQPQHF
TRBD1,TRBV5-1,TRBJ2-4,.,TGCGCCAGCAGCCCGGGAGGGACAGGGGGCAGAAACAGTCAGTACTTC,CASSPGGTGGRNSQYF
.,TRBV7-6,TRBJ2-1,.,TGTGCCAGCAGCTTATCCCGAGATGAGCAGTTCTTC,CASSLSRDEQFF
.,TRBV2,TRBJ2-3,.,TGCGCCAGCAGTGCAGGGCCCAGCACAGATACGCAGTATTTT,CASSAGPSTDTQYF
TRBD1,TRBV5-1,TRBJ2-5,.,TGCGCCAGCAGCTGGGGACAGGGGCGGCAAGAGACCCAGTACTTC,CASSWGQGRQETQYF
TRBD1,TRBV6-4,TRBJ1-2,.,TGTGCCAGCAGTGACGGCCAGGGGGTCTATGGCTACACCTTC,CASSDGQGVYGYTF
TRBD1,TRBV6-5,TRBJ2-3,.,TGTGCCAGCAGTTACTTGTACCGGACAGGCCCAGATACGCAGTATTTT,CASSYLYRTGPDTQYF
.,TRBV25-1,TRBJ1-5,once,TGTGCCAGCAGGAGACACCCCATTTTGAAACAGCCCCAGCATTTT,CASRRHPILKQPQHF
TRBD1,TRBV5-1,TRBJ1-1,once,TGCGCCAGCAGCTTACCAGACAGGGAGGAGAACATGAACACTGAAGCTTTCTTT,CASSLPDREENMNTEAFF